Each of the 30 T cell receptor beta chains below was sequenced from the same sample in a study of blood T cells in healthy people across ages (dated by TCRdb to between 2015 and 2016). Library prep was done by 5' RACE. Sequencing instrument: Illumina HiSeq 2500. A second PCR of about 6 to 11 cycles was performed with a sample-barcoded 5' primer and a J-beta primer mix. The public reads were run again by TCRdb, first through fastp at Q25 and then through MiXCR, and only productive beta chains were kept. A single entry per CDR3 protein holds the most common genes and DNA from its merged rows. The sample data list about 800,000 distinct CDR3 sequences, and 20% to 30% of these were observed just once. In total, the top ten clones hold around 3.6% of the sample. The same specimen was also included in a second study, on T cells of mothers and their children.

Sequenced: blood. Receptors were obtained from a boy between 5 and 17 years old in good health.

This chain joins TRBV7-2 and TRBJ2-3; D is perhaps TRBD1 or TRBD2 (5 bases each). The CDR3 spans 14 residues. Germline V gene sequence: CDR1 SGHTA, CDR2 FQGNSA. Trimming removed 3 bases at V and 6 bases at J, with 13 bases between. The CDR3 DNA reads TGTGCCAGCAGCTTGGGGGTACGCGCGGATACGCAGTATTTT. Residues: CASSLGVRADTQYF.

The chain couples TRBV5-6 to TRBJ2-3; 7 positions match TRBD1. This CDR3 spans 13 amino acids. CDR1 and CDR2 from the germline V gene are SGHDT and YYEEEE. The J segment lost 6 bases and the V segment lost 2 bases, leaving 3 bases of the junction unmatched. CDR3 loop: CASSFRQGDTQYF. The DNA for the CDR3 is TGTGCCAGCAGCTTCCGACAGGGTGATACGCAGTATTTT.

The CDR3 DNA sequence: TGTGCCAGCAGTGAATTGTGGACGGCCGCGAGGCAGTACTTC. Translation gives CASSELWTAARQYF. This chain links TRBV25-1 with TRBJ2-7, with D unclear. Per the germline V gene, CDR1 is MGHDK and CDR2 is SYGVNS. This CDR3 has 14 residues. The V and J ends lost 1 base and 9 bases respectively, with 16 bases between them.

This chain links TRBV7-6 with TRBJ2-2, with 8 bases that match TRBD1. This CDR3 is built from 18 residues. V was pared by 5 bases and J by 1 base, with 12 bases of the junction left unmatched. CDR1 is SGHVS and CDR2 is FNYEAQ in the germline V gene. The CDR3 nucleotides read TGTGCCAGCAGCCCAGCGGAAGACAGGGGACTGAACACCGGGGAGCTGTTTTTT. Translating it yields CASSPAEDRGLNTGELFF.

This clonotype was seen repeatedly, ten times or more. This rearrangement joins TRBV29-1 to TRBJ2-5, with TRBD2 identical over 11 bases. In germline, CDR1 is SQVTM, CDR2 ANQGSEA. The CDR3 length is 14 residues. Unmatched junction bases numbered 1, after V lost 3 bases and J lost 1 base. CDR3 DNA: TGCAGCGTTGATACTAGCGGGGGCCAAGAGACCCAGTACTTC. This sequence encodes CSVDTSGGQETQYF.

Here the CDR3 reads CASSRRARTTNEQFF. The CDR3 bases are TGTGCCAGCAGCCGTCGGGCTAGAACCACCAATGAGCAGTTCTTC. The gene calls are TRBV3-1 and TRBJ2-1; D is unresolved. Germline CDR1 and CDR2: LGHDT and YNNKEL (reference sequence). The CDR3 covers 15 residues. Trimming took off 4 bases at V and 6 bases at J, with 16 bases between the two ends.

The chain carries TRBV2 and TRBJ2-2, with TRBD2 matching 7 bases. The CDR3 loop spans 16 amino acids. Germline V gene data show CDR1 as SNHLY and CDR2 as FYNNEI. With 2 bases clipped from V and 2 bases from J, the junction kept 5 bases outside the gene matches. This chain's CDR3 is CASSEQGGRNTGELFF. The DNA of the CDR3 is TGTGCCAGCAGTGAACAGGGCGGGAGAAACACCGGGGAGCTGTTTTTT.

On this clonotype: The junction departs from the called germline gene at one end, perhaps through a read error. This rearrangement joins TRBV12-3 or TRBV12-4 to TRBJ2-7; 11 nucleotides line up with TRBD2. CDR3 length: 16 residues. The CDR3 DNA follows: TGTGCCAGCAGTCCATTTAGCGGGAGGGCCTCCTACGAGCGGTACTTC. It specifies CASSPFSGRASYERYF.

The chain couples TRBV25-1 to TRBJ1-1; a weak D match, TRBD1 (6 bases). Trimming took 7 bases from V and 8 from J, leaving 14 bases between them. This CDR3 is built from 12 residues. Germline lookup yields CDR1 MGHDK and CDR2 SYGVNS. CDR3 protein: CASTRGQGEAFF. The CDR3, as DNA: TGTGCCAGCACCCGTGGCCAGGGGGAAGCTTTCTTT.

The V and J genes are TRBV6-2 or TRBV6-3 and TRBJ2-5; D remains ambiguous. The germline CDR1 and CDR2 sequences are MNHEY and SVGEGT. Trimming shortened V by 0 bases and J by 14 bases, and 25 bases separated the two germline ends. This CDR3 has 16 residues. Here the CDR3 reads CASSYSAGEISYEQYF. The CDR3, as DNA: TGTGCCAGCAGTTACTCTGCCGGAGAAATCTCCTACGAGCAATACTTC.

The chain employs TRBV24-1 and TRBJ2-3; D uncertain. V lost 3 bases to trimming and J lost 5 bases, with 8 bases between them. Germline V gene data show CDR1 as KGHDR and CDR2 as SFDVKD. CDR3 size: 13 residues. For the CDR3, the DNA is TGTGCCACCAGTGATCCGCCCATAGATACGCAGTATTTT. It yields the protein CATSDPPIDTQYF.

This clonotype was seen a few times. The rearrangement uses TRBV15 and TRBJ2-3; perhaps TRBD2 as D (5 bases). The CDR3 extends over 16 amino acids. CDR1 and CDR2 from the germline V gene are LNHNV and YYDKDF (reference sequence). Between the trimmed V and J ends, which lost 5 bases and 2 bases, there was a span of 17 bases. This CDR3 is CATSSTRRGNTDTQYF. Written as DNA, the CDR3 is TGTGCCACCAGCTCGACCCGACGGGGAAACACAGATACGCAGTATTTT.

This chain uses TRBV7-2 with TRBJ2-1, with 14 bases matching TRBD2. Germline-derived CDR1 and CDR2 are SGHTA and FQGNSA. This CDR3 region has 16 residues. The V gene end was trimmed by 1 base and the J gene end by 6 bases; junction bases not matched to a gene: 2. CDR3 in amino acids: CASSLGGTSGSNEQFF. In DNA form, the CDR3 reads TGTGCCAGCAGCTTAGGAGGGACTAGCGGGAGCAATGAGCAGTTCTTC. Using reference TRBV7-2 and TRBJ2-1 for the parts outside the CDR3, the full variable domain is GAGVSQSPSNKVTEKGKDVELRCDPISGHTALYWYRQSLGQGLEFLIYFQGNSAPDKSGLPSDRFSAERTGGSVSTLTIQRTQQEDSAVYLCASSLGGTSGSNEQFFGPGTRLTVL.

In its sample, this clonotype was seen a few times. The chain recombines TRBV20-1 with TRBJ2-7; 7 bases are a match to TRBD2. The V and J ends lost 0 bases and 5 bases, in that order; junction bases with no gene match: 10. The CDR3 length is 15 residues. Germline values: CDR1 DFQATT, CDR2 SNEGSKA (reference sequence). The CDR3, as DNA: TGCAGTGCTAGAGATCCTCAGGCGGGAGTGAACGAGCAGTACTTC. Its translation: CSARDPQAGVNEQYF.

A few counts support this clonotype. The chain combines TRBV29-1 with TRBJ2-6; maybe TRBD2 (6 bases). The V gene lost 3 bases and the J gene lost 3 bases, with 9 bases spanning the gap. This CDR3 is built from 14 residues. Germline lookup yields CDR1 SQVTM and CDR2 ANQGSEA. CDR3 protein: CSVDEGGGANVLTF. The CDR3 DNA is TGCAGCGTTGATGAGGGAGGTGGGGCCAACGTCCTGACTTTC.

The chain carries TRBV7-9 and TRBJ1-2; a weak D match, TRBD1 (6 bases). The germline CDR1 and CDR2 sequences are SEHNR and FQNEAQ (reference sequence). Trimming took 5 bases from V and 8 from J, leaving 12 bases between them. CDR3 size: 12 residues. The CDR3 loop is CASSPDGGGYTF. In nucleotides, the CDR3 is TGTGCCAGCAGCCCCGATGGGGGCGGCTACACCTTC.

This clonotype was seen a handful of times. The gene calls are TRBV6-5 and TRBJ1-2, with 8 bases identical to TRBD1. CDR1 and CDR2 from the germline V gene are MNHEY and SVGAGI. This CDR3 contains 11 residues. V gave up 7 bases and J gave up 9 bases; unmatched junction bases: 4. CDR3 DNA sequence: TGTGCCAGCACGGCAGGGGGCCGCTACACCTTC. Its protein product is CASTAGGRYTF.

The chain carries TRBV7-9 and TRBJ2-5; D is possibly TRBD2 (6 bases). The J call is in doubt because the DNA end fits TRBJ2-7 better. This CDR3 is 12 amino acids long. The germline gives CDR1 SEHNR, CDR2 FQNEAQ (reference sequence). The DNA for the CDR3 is TGTGCCAGCAGCTGGCGGGGATACGAGCAGTACTTC. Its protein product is CASSWRGYEQYF.

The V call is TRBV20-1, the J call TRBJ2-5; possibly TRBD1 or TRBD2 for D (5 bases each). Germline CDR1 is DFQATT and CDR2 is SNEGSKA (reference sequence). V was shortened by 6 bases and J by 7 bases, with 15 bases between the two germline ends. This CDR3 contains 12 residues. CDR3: CSAGRDPGTQYF. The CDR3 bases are TGCAGTGCCGGCCGGGACCCCGGGACCCAGTACTTC.

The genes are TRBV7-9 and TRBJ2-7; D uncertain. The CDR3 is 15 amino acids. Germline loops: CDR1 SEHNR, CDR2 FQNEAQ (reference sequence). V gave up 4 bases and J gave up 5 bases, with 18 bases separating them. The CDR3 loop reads CASSSNRVNEHEQYF. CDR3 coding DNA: TGTGCCAGCAGCTCAAACCGGGTCAACGAGCACGAGCAGTACTTC.

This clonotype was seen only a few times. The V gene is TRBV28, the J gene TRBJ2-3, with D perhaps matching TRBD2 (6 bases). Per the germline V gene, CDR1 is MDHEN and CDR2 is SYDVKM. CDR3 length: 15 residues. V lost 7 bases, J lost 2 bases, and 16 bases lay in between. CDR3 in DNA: TGTGCCAGCATTATGGCGGGGATACACACAGATACGCAGTATTTT. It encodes CASIMAGIHTDTQYF.

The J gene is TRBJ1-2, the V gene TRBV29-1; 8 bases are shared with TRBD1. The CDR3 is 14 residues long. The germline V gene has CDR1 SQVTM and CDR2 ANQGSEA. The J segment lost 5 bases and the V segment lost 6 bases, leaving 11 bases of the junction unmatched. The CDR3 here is CSVQPGTGSYGYTF. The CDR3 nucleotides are TGCAGCGTCCAGCCAGGGACAGGTTCATATGGCTACACCTTC.

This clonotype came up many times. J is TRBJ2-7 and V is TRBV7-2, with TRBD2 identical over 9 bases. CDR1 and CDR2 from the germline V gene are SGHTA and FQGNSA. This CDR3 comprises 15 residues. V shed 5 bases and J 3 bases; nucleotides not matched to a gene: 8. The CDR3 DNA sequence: TGTGCCAGCAGCCTGACTAGCGGAGGTTTCTACGAGCAGTACTTC. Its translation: CASSLTSGGFYEQYF.

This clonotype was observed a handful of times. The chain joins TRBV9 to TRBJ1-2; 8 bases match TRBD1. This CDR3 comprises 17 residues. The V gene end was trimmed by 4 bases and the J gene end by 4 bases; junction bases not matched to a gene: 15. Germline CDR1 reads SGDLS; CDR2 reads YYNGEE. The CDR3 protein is CASSRNVPGQDAYGYTF. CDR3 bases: TGTGCCAGCAGCCGAAACGTCCCGGGACAGGACGCCTATGGCTACACCTTC.

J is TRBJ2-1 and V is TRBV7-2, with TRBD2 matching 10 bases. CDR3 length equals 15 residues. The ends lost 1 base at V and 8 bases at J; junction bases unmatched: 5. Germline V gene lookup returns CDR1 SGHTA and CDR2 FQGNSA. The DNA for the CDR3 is TGTGCCAGCAGCTTAGGCGTCCTAGCGGGAGATGAGCAGTTCTTC. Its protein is CASSLGVLAGDEQFF.

The CDR3 is CASSERGQGLSGANVLTF. CDR3 nucleotide sequence: TGTGCCAGCAGTGAAAGAGGACAGGGCCTCTCTGGGGCCAACGTCCTGACTTTC. This rearrangement joins TRBV2 to TRBJ2-6; 8 positions match TRBD1. CDR3 length equals 18 residues. Germline V lookup: CDR1 SNHLY, CDR2 FYNNEI. With 2 bases clipped from V and 0 bases from J, the junction kept 6 bases outside the gene matches.

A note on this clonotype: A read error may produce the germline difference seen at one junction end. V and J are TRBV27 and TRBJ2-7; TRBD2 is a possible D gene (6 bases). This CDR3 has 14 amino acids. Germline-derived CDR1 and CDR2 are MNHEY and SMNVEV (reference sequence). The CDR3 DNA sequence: TGTGCCAGCAGTTTCGAAAGGGACTCCTACGGGCAGTACTTC. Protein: CASSFERDSYGQYF.

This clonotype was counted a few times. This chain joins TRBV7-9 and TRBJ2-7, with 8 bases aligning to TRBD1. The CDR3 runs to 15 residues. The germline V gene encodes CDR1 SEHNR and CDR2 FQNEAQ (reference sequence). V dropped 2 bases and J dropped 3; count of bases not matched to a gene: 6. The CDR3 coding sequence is TGTGCCAGCAGCTTACAGGACACAGGGGGCTACGAGCAGTACTTC. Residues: CASSLQDTGGYEQYF.

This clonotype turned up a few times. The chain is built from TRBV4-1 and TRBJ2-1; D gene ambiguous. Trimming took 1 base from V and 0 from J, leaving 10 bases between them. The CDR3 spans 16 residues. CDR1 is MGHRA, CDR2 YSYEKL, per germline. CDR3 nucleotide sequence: TGCGCCAGCAGCCAAGCCCCCCACACCTCCTACAATGAGCAGTTCTTC. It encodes CASSQAPHTSYNEQFF.

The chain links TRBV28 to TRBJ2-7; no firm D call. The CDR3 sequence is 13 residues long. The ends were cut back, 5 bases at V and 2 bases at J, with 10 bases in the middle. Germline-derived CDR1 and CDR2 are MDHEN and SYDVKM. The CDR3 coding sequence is TGTGCCAGCAGTCTACACCGAGCCTACGAGCAGTACTTC. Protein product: CASSLHRAYEQYF.